A single sample gave rise to the 10 T cell receptor beta chains below, sequenced in a study of cytomegalovirus exposure and HLA in healthy donors. PCR involved 60 Vbeta and 13 Jbeta primers. The table came from immunoSEQ multiplex PCR; TCRdb's copy has only in-frame clones and leaves some out. The profile shows roughly 96,000 clones, about four fifths of them singletons. Input material: PBMCs. The source of these receptors is a woman in her seventies in good health and CMV-seropositive.

This clone was observed a handful of times. This chain joins TRBV6-1 and TRBJ1-1, with 7 bases aligning to TRBD1. V lost 3 bases, J lost 5 bases, and 6 bases stayed unmatched. There are 14 residues in the CDR3. Looked up from germline, CDR1 is MNHNS and CDR2 is SASEGT. DNA of the CDR3: TGTGCCAGCAGTGAGCACAGGGGCGGGACTGAAGCTTTCTTT. This codes for CASSEHRGGTEAFF.

The genes are TRBV6-6 and TRBJ2-7, with D perhaps TRBD1 (6 bases). Trimming took 4 bases from V and 4 from J, leaving 17 bases between them. This CDR3 has 15 residues. Germline assignment: CDR1 MNHNY and CDR2 SVGAGI (reference sequence). CDR3 amino acids: CASSSRDTGLYEQYF. The DNA of the CDR3 is TGTGCCAGCAGTTCCCGGGACACGGGGCTTTACGAGCAGTACTTC.

The chain employs TRBV6-1 and TRBJ1-6; no firm D call. Germline assignment: CDR1 MNHNS and CDR2 SASEGT. V was shortened by 11 bases and J by 5 bases, with 13 bases between the two germline ends. CDR3 length: 13 amino acids. Written as DNA, the CDR3 is TGTGCCTGTGGGAGGGTCCATAATTCACCCCTCCACTTT. It specifies CACGRVHNSPLHF.

The chain joins TRBV2 to TRBJ2-7, with D possibly matching TRBD1 (5 bases). Germline V CDR1 and CDR2: SNHLY, FYNNEI. Trimming left V 6 bases short and J 2 bases short, with 11 bases between. The CDR3 is made up of 13 amino acids. DNA of the CDR3: TGTGCCAGCAGGGACACTCATGCCTACGAGCAGTACTTC. Translating it yields CASRDTHAYEQYF.

The J gene is TRBJ2-2, the V gene TRBV19; 14 nucleotides agree with TRBD2. The ends lost 5 bases at V and 5 bases at J; junction bases unmatched: 10. Looked up from germline, CDR1 is LNHDA and CDR2 is SQIVND (reference sequence). This CDR3 contains 18 residues. CDR3: CASSHGLAGGVSTGELFF. In DNA, the CDR3 is TGTGCCAGTAGTCACGGACTAGCGGGAGGTGTCAGTACCGGGGAGCTGTTTTTT.

This chain connects TRBV29-1 to TRBJ2-5; 9 nucleotides align to TRBD1. The V and J ends lost 7 bases and 2 bases, in that order; junction bases with no gene match: 11. Germline V gives CDR1 SQVTM, CDR2 ANQGSEA. CDR3 length: 15 amino acids. The CDR3 nucleotides are TGCAGCGGGGGGGACTCGACAGGGGGGCAAGAGACCCAGTACTTC. Protein product: CSGGDSTGGQETQYF.

This sequence joins TRBV19 and TRBJ1-1; TRBD1 is a possible D gene (6 bases). CDR3 size: 16 residues. Germline CDR1 and CDR2: LNHDA and SQIVND (reference sequence). The ends were cut back, 6 bases at V and 1 base at J, with 18 bases in the middle. The CDR3 spells CASSDRIGGSNTEAFF. The CDR3 region has the DNA TGTGCCAGTAGCGATCGTATTGGGGGCTCGAACACTGAAGCTTTCTTT. Full variable domain (outside the CDR3, taken from reference TRBV19 and TRBJ1-1): DGGITQSPKYLFRKEGQNVTLSCEQNLNHDAMYWYRQDPGQGLRLIYYSQIVNDFQKGDIAEGYSVSREKKESFPLTVTSAQKNPTAFYLCASSDRIGGSNTEAFFGQGTRLTVV.

The V call is TRBV7-6, the J call TRBJ2-7, with 9 bases lining up with TRBD1. V trimming: 6 bases; J trimming: 4 bases; junction bases outside the gene matches: 13. Per the germline V gene, CDR1 is SGHVS and CDR2 is FNYEAQ. The CDR3 spans 16 residues. The CDR3 region is CASRSTSGTGSYEQYF. The DNA of the CDR3 is TGTGCCAGCAGGAGTACCTCCGGGACAGGGTCGTACGAGCAGTACTTC.

The chain joins TRBV6-1 to TRBJ2-7; D gene unclear. Germline lookup yields CDR1 MNHNS and CDR2 SASEGT. CDR3 length: 13 residues. Trimming pared 0 bases from V and 3 bases from J, leaving 6 bases between. CDR3 loop: CASSEATSYEQYF. The CDR3 DNA sequence: TGTGCCAGCAGTGAAGCTACAAGCTACGAGCAGTACTTC.

The J gene is TRBJ2-1, the V gene TRBV19, with D perhaps matching TRBD2 (5 bases). The germline V gene has CDR1 LNHDA and CDR2 SQIVND (reference sequence). Trimming left V 3 bases short and J 4 bases short, with 10 bases between. This CDR3 has 14 residues. The CDR3 loop reads CASSMGGSYNEQFF. In DNA form, the CDR3 reads TGTGCCAGTAGTATGGGCGGGTCTTACAATGAGCAGTTCTTC.